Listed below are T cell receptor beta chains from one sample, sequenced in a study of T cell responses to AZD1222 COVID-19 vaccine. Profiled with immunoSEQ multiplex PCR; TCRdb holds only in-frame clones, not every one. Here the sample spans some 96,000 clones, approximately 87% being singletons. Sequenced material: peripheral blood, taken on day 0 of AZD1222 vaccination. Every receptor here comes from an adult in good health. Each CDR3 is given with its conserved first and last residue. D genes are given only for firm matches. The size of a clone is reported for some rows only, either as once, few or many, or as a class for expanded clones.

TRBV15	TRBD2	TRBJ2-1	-	CATSRGSGRYNEQFF	TGTGCCACCAGCAGAGGTAGCGGGAGGTACAATGAGCAGTTCTTC
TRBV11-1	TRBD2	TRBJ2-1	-	CASSKGLAGGDEQFF	TGTGCCAGCAGCAAGGGACTAGCGGGAGGGGATGAGCAGTTCTTC
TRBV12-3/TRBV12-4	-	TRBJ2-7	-	CASSLTDSYEQYF	TGTGCCAGCAGTTTAACAGATTCCTACGAGCAGTACTTC
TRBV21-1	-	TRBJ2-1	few	CASSEPGRRRYNEQFF	TGTGCCAGCAGCGAGCCGGGGCGTCGCCGATACAATGAGCAGTTCTTC
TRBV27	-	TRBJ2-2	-	CASSLQQTGELFF	TGTGCCAGCAGTTTACAACAGACCGGGGAGCTGTTTTTT
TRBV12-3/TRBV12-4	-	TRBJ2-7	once	CASNQGGRGEQYF	TGTGCCAGCAATCAAGGCGGACGCGGAGAGCAGTACTTC
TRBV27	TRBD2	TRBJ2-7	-	CASSAGVARSSYEQYF	TGTGCCAGCAGTGCGGGGGTAGCCCGGAGCTCCTACGAGCAGTACTTC
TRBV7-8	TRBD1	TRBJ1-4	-	CASSARTGLGEKLFF	TGTGCCAGCAGCGCAAGGACAGGGCTAGGGGAAAAACTGTTTTTT
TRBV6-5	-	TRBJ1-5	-	CASNGAAGNQPQHF	TGTGCCAGCAACGGGGCTGCGGGGAATCAGCCCCAGCATTTT
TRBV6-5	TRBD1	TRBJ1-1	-	CASSRQGADTEAFF	TGTGCCAGCAGTCGGCAGGGGGCGGACACTGAAGCTTTCTTT
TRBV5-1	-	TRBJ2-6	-	CASSLRRGLSSGANVLTF	TGCGCCAGCAGCTTGCGGAGGGGGCTGTCCTCTGGGGCCAACGTCCTGACTTTC
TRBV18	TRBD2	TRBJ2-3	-	CASSRGRLAVPHKSTPSTDTQYF	TGTGCCAGCTCACGCGGACGACTAGCGGTCCCACACAAGAGTACACCTAGCACAGATACGCAGTATTTT
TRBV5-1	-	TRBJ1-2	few	CASSFVGTRNYGYTF	TGCGCCAGCAGCTTTGTCGGGACCAGGAACTATGGCTACACCTTC
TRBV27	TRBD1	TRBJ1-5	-	CASSLSSGGYQPQHF	TGTGCCAGCAGTTTATCATCAGGGGGCTATCAGCCCCAGCATTTT
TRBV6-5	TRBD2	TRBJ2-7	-	CASSVAGSSYEQYF	TGTGCCAGCAGCGTAGCGGGAAGCTCCTACGAGCAGTACTTC
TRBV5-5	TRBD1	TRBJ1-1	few	CASSSRSGTGSFAFF	TGTGCCAGCAGCTCACGTTCGGGGACAGGGTCTTTTGCTTTCTTT
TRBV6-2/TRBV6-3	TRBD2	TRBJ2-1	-	CASSYLASGSSDEQFF	TGTGCCAGCAGTTATTTGGCTAGCGGGAGTTCGGATGAGCAGTTCTTC
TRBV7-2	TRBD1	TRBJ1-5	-	CASSLGQVHQPQHF	TGTGCCAGCAGCCTGGGACAGGTACATCAGCCCCAGCATTTT
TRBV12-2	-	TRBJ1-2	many	CASRLARYHTLFNYGYTF	TGTGCAAGTCGCTTAGCGCGTTACCACACTCTCTTTAACTATGGCTACACCTTC
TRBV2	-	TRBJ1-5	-	CASRVDSPLGPQHF	TGTGCCAGCAGGGTAGACTCACCGCTCGGGCCCCAGCATTTT
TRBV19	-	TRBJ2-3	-	CASSIRGQYTDTQYF	TGTGCCAGTAGTATCAGAGGACAGTACACAGATACGCAGTATTTT
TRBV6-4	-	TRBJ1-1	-	CASISEDRGF	TGTGCCAGCATCTCCGAAGACCGTGGCTTT
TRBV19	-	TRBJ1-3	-	CASSPDLASYSGNTIYF	TGTGCCAGTAGTCCGGACTTGGCAAGTTACTCTGGAAACACCATATATTTT
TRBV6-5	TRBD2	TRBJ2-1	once	CASRILADPPWEQFF	TGTGCCAGCAGAATACTAGCGGACCCACCATGGGAGCAGTTCTTC
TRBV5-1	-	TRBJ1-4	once	CASSLDGEKLFF	TGCGCCAGCAGCTTGGACGGGGAAAAACTGTTTTTT
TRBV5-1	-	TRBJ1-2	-	CASSPVGGGGGYTF	TGCGCCAGCAGCCCAGTTGGAGGAGGTGGCGGCTACACCTTC
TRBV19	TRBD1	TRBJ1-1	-	CASRDRGLTEAFF	TGTGCCAGTAGGGACAGGGGGCTGACTGAAGCTTTCTTT
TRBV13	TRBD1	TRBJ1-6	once	CASSLGDRTGQITLHF	TGTGCCAGCAGCTTAGGTGACAGGACAGGCCAAATAACCCTCCACTTT
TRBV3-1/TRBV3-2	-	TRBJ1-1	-	CASSQASNVNTEAFF	TGTGCCAGCAGCCAAGCTAGTAACGTAAACACTGAAGCTTTCTTT
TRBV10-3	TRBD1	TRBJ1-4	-	CAISATGGEKLFF	TGTGCCATCAGTGCTACAGGGGGTGAAAAACTGTTTTTT
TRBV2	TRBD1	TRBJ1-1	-	CASSTGASVPEAFF	TGTGCCAGCAGTACAGGGGCCTCGGTGCCTGAAGCTTTCTTT
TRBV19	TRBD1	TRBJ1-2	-	CASTTYRGDYGYTF	TGTGCCAGTACCACTTACAGGGGGGACTATGGCTACACCTTC
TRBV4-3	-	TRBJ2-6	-	CASSLSAAGGILTGANVLTF	TGCGCCAGCAGCCTTTCCGCGGCAGGAGGAATCCTGACTGGGGCCAACGTCCTGACTTTC
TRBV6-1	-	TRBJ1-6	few	CASSEEGVAYNSPLHF	TGTGCCAGCAGTGAAGAAGGTGTCGCCTATAATTCACCCCTCCACTTT
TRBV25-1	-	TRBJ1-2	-	CASSEQFYGYTF	TGTGCCAGCAGTGAACAGTTCTATGGCTACACCTTC
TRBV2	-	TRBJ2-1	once	CASSVRTNEQFF	TGTGCCAGCAGCGTGAGGACTAATGAGCAGTTCTTC
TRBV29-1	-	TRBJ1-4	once	CSVRKGGNEKLFF	TGCAGCGTTCGTAAGGGAGGGAATGAAAAACTGTTTTTT
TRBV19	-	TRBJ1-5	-	CASSIERLRQPQHF	TGTGCCAGTAGTATAGAGCGCCTGAGGCAGCCCCAGCATTTT
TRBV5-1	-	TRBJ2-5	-	CASSLVSRGETQYF	TGCGCCAGCAGCTTGGTTTCGCGGGGTGAGACCCAGTACTTC
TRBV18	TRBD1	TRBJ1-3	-	CASSPTSGGGNSGNTIYF	TGTGCCAGCTCACCTACCTCAGGGGGCGGAAACTCTGGAAACACCATATATTTT
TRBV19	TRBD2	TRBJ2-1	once	CASSPLADYNEQFF	TGTGCCAGTAGTCCGCTAGCGGACTACAATGAGCAGTTCTTC
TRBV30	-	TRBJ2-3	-	CAWNSISSTDTQYF	TGTGCCTGGAATTCGATATCGAGCACAGATACGCAGTATTTT
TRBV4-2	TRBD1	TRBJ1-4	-	CASSQDYRGRTWEKLFF	TGTGCCAGCAGCCAAGATTACAGGGGGCGGACTTGGGAAAAACTGTTTTTT
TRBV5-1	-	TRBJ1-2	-	CASSRLGNYGYTF	TGCGCCAGCAGCAGACTGGGAAACTATGGCTACACCTTC
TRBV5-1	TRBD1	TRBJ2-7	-	CASSPVLGTGAYEQYF	TGCGCCAGCAGCCCGGTTTTAGGGACAGGGGCCTACGAGCAGTACTTC
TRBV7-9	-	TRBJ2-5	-	CASSLSSPETQYF	TGTGCCAGCAGCTTATCATCCCCAGAGACCCAGTACTTC
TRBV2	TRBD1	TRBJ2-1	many	CASSEAPGTGKVDEQFF	TGTGCCAGCAGTGAAGCTCCCGGGACAGGGAAGGTAGATGAGCAGTTCTTC
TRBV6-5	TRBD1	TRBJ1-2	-	CASSYPGTGDHTF	TGTGCCAGCAGTTATCCCGGGACAGGGGATCACACCTTC
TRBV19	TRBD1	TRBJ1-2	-	CASSGRDSSYGYTF	TGTGCCAGTAGTGGCCGGGACAGCTCCTATGGCTACACCTTC
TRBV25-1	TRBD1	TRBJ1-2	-	CASSTTTGGGGYTF	TGTGCCAGCAGTACAACGACAGGGGGCGGTGGCTACACCTTC
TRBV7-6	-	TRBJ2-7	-	CASSLERGNEQYF	TGTGCCAGCAGCTTAGAAAGAGGGAACGAGCAGTACTTC
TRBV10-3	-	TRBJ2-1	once	CAISESLGGGGLDEQFF	TGTGCCATCAGTGAGTCTCTCGGGGGAGGAGGGTTAGATGAGCAGTTCTTC